This TCR beta chain came from a study of T cell responses to AZD1222 COVID-19 vaccine listed by TCRdb under 2021. About the full investigation: AZD1222 recipients with second doses at about 4 weeks or about 12 weeks were pooled, because spike-specific TCR depth and breadth did not differ between schedules. TCR sequencing was performed for about 250 trial participants, of whom about 200 were given two doses of AZD1222 and around 25 were given two doses of MenACWY control vaccine. Enrollment into the trials was organized by age into subgroups of 18-55, 56-69 and 70-plus years, and those subgroups contained about 160, 30 and 59 TCR-sequenced participants, respectively.

Points the paper makes about the study in general: Nearly half of unique spike-specific TCRs reportedly recognized epitopes outside regions mutated in the B.1.351 and B.1.1.7 variants. The whole spike protein was spanned by vaccine-associated CD4 TCRs, and dominant responses were seen in regions 160-218 and 743-854. Conclusions about previously exposed vaccinees are limited, since just five or six AZD1222 recipients were seropositive for SARS-CoV-2 at baseline. Participants were mostly white British, with more females than males. The authors suggested clonal diversity may have been underestimated. Because no samples from the day 14 peak response were available, repertoires could be characterized only after the peak T cell response. In the small 56-69-year group, the increase in depth fell short of significance, most likely because of low power. After two AZD1222 doses, spike-specific TCR breadth and depth were significantly higher than at day 0 and than in MenACWY recipients.

This specimen's time point label, interpreted: baseline before first vaccination. Samples from vaccinated people were obtained from the UK trials COV001 and COV002, which included a single-blind randomized controlled phase 2/3 trial of AZD1222 (ChAdOx1 nCoV-19) in healthy adults. For TCRbeta chain sequencing, PBMC samples were collected from trial participants at day 0 and at day 28 after the second dose. The CDR3 regions of human TCRbeta chains were analyzed by immunosequencing. In the original analysis: TCRs in the repertoires were matched against a reference library of SARS-CoV-2-specific TCRs that had been generated with the MIRA antigen-specificity platform. Breadth meant the fraction of unique TCRs that were SARS-CoV-2-associated, whereas depth meant the fraction of total T cells that were SARS-CoV-2-associated. Using the MIRA data, each spike-specific TCR was assigned both to the spike region to which the TCR was reactive and to a CD4 or CD8 class. Log10-transformed breadth and depth values were compared by one-way ANOVA with Sidak's multiple comparisons tests. Drawn from immuneACCESS, this table holds only the in-frame rearrangements with V and J called that TCRdb kept. Clones are partly lost; checked studies trace under half to an unresolved V gene and leave the rest unexplained. The V and J calls and the clone size are those of that table, but D and trimming were determined from the DNA. Across this sample there are more than 85,000 clones, with 88% seen only once. The ten largest make up 2% to 3% of the sample.

Points on this clone: Its target antigen remains unknown. Per-base qualities were not stored, and no clone one base away is much larger.

The sequencing here drew on peripheral blood, taken on day 0 of AZD1222 vaccination. The sequence derives from an adult in good health.

At the DNA level, the sequence is TGTGCCAGCAGCAAAAGTTGGGTTTTCGAGCAGTACTTC. This encodes CASSKSWVFEQYF. This chain is built from TRBV28 and TRBJ2-7, with the D gene call left open. The V end loses 6 bases and the J end loses 6 bases, and a stretch of 15 bases separates them. The germline V gene sets CDR1 to MDHEN and CDR2 to SYDVKM. The CDR3 numbers 13 residues from cysteine through phenylalanine. This entry keeps only the CDR3 DNA: 39 bases, framed from base 1. With the rest looked up from the reference TRBV28 and TRBJ2-7 genes rather than sequenced, the full variable domain is DVKVTQSSRYLVKRTGEKVFLECVQDMDHENMFWYRQDPGLGLRLIYFSYDVKMKEKGDIPEGYSVSREKKERFSLILESASTNQTSMYLCASSKSWVFEQYFGPGTRLTVT.